Listed below are T cell receptor beta chains from one sample, sequenced in a study of blood T cell repertoires in COVID-19. Sequenced by immunoSEQ multiplex PCR; TCRdb stores in-frame clones only, minus some. Of some 100,000 clones in the sample, over 75% were seen once. Sequencing was carried out using peripheral blood. All receptors come from a woman aged 60-75 years with acute or convalescent COVID-19. The CDR3 runs from the conserved cysteine through the conserved F or W. D genes are given only for firm matches. Size values are once, few and many counts, or a class for expanded clones, and some rows have none.

D gene | J gene | V gene | clone size | CDR3 DNA | CDR3 protein
- | TRBJ1-1 | TRBV27 | - | TGTGCCAGCAGTTTATCAAGTGAGGGCACTGAAGCTTTCTTT | CASSLSSEGTEAFF
- | TRBJ2-1 | TRBV19 | - | TGTGCCAGTAGTATTGGGAGTCACAATGAGCAGTTCTTC | CASSIGSHNEQFF
TRBD2 | TRBJ2-1 | TRBV29-1 | - | TGCAGCGTATCTAGCGGATTATACAATGAGCAGTTCTTC | CSVSSGLYNEQFF
TRBD1 | TRBJ1-1 | TRBV5-6 | once | TGTGCCAGCACCCGAACAGGGGACACTGAAGCTTTCTTT | CASTRTGDTEAFF
- | TRBJ2-7 | TRBV28 | - | TGTGCCAGCAGAGGGAGAGTCTACGAGCAGTACTTC | CASRGRVYEQYF
TRBD1 | TRBJ1-2 | TRBV20-1 | - | TGCAGTGCTGAAGGACAGGGCGGCTACACCTTC | CSAEGQGGYTF
- | TRBJ1-5 | TRBV19 | - | TGTGCCAGTAGCTCCGGAGCCCCTCAGCCCCAGCATTTT | CASSSGAPQPQHF
- | TRBJ1-2 | TRBV9 | - | TGTGCCAGCAGCGTAGGGGACAAGTGGGGCTACACCTTC | CASSVGDKWGYTF
TRBD1 | TRBJ1-2 | TRBV19 | - | TGTGCCAGTAGTATAGGGGGGACAGGGCCCCACTATGGCTACACCTTC | CASSIGGTGPHYGYTF
- | TRBJ1-1 | TRBV28 | - | TGTGCCAGCAGCCCGGACTGGATGAACACTGAAGCTTTCTTT | CASSPDWMNTEAFF
- | TRBJ2-2 | TRBV19 | - | TGTGCCAGTAGCCCACTTCGGGACTCCCGGGAGCTGTTTTTT | CASSPLRDSRELFF
- | TRBJ2-1 | TRBV18 | - | TGTGCCAGCTCAAAAGATCAGATACAGTATTCCAATGAGCAGTTCTTC | CASSKDQIQYSNEQFF
TRBD1 | TRBJ2-1 | TRBV28 | few | TGTGCCAGCAGTTTACAGGGGGAAAGGAATGAGCAGTTCTTC | CASSLQGERNEQFF
- | TRBJ1-3 | TRBV5-1 | - | TGCGCCAGCAGCTTGAGTGGCGGCTACTCTGGAAACACCATATATTTT | CASSLSGGYSGNTIYF
- | TRBJ1-4 | TRBV6-6 | few | TGTGCCAGCAGTTACGGGGAGGAAAAACTGTTTTTT | CASSYGEEKLFF
- | TRBJ1-1 | TRBV6-5 | once | TGTGCCAGCAGCAGGAACACTGAAGCTTTCTTT | CASSRNTEAFF
- | TRBJ2-5 | TRBV5-1 | - | TGCGCCAGCAGCTGGGCAGGGCGACAAGAGACCCAGTACTTC | CASSWAGRQETQYF
TRBD1 | TRBJ2-7 | TRBV3-1/TRBV3-2 | - | TGTGCCAGCGCCGGGACAGGGAGCTCCTACGAGCAGTACTTC | CASAGTGSSYEQYF
TRBD1 | TRBJ1-2 | TRBV9 | - | TGTGCCAGCAGCGCACTCGGGACAGGTTATGGCTACACCTTC | CASSALGTGYGYTF
- | TRBJ2-2 | TRBV30 | - | TGTGCCTGGGTTCCTGGACATATGAACACCGGGGAGCTGTTTTTT | CAWVPGHMNTGELFF
TRBD1 | TRBJ1-2 | TRBV11-1 | - | TGTGCCAGCAGCTTAACAGGGGCGGATGGCTACACCTTC | CASSLTGADGYTF
TRBD1 | TRBJ1-4 | TRBV30 | - | TGTGCCTGGAACAGGGGGCTTAATGAAAAACTGTTTTTT | CAWNRGLNEKLFF
- | TRBJ2-2 | TRBV15 | once | TGTGCCACCAGCAGAGATAGAACGGCGGGCGGGGAGCTGTTTTTT | CATSRDRTAGGELFF
- | TRBJ1-5 | TRBV6-6 | once | TGTGCCAGCATCAAAGCCGGGAGTGGAAGGTATCAGCCCCAGCATTTT | CASIKAGSGRYQPQHF
TRBD1 | TRBJ1-1 | TRBV7-9 | - | TGTGCCAGCAATACAGGGGGGCCTCACACTGAAGCTTTCTTT | CASNTGGPHTEAFF
- | TRBJ1-2 | TRBV2 | - | TGTGCCAGCAGGGATGACAGGTGGGATGGCTACACCTTC | CASRDDRWDGYTF
TRBD1 | TRBJ1-2 | TRBV29-1 | - | TGCAGCGTTCAGGGACAGCTCCAGAGCTACACCTTC | CSVQGQLQSYTF
TRBD2 | TRBJ2-1 | TRBV24-1 | once | TGTGCCACCAGTGATCAGGGACTAGCGGTAACAAAGAGTGAGCAGTTCTTC | CATSDQGLAVTKSEQFF
- | TRBJ1-1 | TRBV7-9 | - | TGTGCCAGCAGCTTAGCCCTCCAATGGGCAGGGAAACTGAACACTGAAGCTTTCTTT | CASSLALQWAGKLNTEAFF